This TCR beta chain was sequenced for a study of T cells in Graves' hyperthyroidism and ophthalmopathy (dated by TCRdb to about 2019). At the level of the whole study: Peripheral blood samples were taken at the time of initial diagnosis, prior to any treatment. To identify distinguishing TCR V-J signatures, a discovery cohort of 100 patients was used, comprising fewer than 45 with Graves' ophthalmopathy and approximately 58 with stable Graves' hyperthyroidism. An independent validation cohort of about 19 hyperthyroidism patients and 17 patients who later progressed to ophthalmopathy tested prospective prediction of ophthalmopathy. The roughly 100 discovery patients were randomly divided into training and test sets at a 7:3 ratio. The study also compared thyroid tissue and blood T-cell repertoires from several Graves' hyperthyroidism patients. Once sampling was done, hyperthyroidism patients were given methimazole at a starting dose of 30 mg daily, whereas ophthalmopathy patients were given high-dose intravenous methylprednisolone. The paper reports TCR Vbeta CDR3 sequencing of over 120 peripheral blood samples: some 44 ophthalmopathy, around 80 hyperthyroidism and some 17 progressor patients. General conclusions and limits of the study: Blood samples also contained most of the expanded thyroid clonotypes (frequency above 0.001), which suggests that blood repertoires may reflect thyroid immune responses. A 13 V-J signature model separated ophthalmopathy from stable hyperthyroidism, with about 90% sensitivity and approximately 81% specificity in cross-validation and 80%/75% in testing. In validation, the model predicted progression to ophthalmopathy a median of 6.5 months before onset, with 70% to 71% sensitivity and nearly 75% specificity. No statistical method was used to fix the sample size in advance, and group allocation was not hidden from the investigators.

Per the germline V gene, ENHRY is the CDR1 and SYGVKD is the CDR2. Counted from cysteine to phenylalanine, this CDR3 has 17 amino acids. Here the CDR3 DNA is all that survives: 51 bases in frame from base 1. The V and J ends are trimmed by 0 bases and 9 bases, leaving 21 bases between them. A note on this clonotype: It lacks a known antigen. The record has no base qualities; no much larger clone is one base away.

Stable Graves' hyperthyroidism was defined as the absence of progression to ophthalmopathy over 18 months of follow-up. Hyperthyroidism patients were aged 18 to 65 years and newly diagnosed, with disease duration of less than 2 months. Patients with uncontrolled infections, other autoimmune diseases, pregnancy or lactation were excluded. Diagnoses were based on clinical symptoms, serum thyroxine and TRAb, thyroid ultrasound and orbital computed tomography. PBMCs were separated from roughly 9.6 ml of fresh peripheral blood using Ficoll-Paque density gradient centrifugation. Total RNA was extracted using Trizol reagent, and RNA quality was assessed on an Agilent 2100 Bioanalyzer. The TCR beta CDR3 regions were amplified from the RNA transcripts. A first-round RT-PCR of the TCR CDR3 used the HTBI primer set with the Qiagen OneStep RT-PCR kit. The libraries were constructed in a second round of multiplex PCR and then size-selected and purified. The libraries were sequenced on an Illumina HiSeq2000 using paired-end 100 bp reads. The study's processing was this. SOAPnuke was used to process the raw data, throwing out any read that contained adapters or uncalled bases, had a mean Phred below 15, or lacked an exact constant-primer or identifier match. COPE v1.2.5 was used to merge high-quality paired reads, and clonotypes were defined as unique nucleotide sequences. MiTCR v1.1 was used to align the clonotypes against IMGT TRBV, TRBD and TRBJ reference segments. Only V-J combinations with frequency above 0.0001, covering 99% to 99.2% of repertoires, were analysed. The TCS score was defined as F50 (clonal expansion) divided by E x V (chaos), with BLOSUM62-based TCRdist calculated between CDR3 peptides within each V-J. Welch's t-statistics and random forest reduced fewer than 600 V-J features to about 12, which were used in a naive Bayes classifier (R e1071). TCRdb took the public reads, trimmed them with fastp at Q25, ran MiXCR for clone calling and kept in-frame beta chains. Here each entry gathers all rows of one CDR3 protein and keeps the most common genes and DNA. None of the V and J calls come from the authors' own analysis; TCRdb made them. This sample comprises about 500,000 distinct CDR3 sequences, under 15% of them detected only once. The ten largest account for less than 20% of the sample.

The rearrangement joined TRBV10-3 to TRBJ1-5, with an unclear D gene assignment. Input material: blood. The sequence was obtained from a woman between 18 and 30 years old with Graves' hyperthyroidism. The bases are TGTGCCATCAGTGAGTCGTGGGTTGGAGGTTGGGTAAGGCCCCAGCATTTT. Translation gives CAISESWVGGWVRPQHF.